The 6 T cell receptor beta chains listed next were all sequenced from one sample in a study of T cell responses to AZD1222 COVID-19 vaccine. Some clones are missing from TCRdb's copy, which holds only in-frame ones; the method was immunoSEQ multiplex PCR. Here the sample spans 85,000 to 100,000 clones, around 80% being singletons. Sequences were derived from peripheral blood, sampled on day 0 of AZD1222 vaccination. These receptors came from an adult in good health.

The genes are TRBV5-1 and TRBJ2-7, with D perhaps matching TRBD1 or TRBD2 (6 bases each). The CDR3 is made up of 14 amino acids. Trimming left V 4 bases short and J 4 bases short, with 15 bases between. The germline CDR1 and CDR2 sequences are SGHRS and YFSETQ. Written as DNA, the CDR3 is TGCGCCAGCAGCCCCAGGCCGGGGGCGTACGAGCAGTACTTC. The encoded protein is CASSPRPGAYEQYF.

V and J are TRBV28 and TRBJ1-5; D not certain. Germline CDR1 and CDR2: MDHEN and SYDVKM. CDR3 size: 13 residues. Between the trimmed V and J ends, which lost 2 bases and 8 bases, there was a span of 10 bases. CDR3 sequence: CASSLRPPKPQHF. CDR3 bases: TGTGCCAGCAGTTTACGACCCCCCAAGCCCCAGCATTTT.

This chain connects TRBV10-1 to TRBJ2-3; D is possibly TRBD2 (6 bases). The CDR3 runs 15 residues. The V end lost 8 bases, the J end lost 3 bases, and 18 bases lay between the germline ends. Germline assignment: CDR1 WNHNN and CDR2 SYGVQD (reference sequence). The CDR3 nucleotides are TGCGCCAGCTCTGACAGCTTACGGGGGACAGATACGCAGTATTTT. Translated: CASSDSLRGTDTQYF.

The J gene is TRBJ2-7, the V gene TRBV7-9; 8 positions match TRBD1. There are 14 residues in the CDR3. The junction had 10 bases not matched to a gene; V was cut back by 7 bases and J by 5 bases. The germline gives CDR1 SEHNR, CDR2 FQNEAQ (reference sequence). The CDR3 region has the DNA TGTGCCAGCACAAAGGCGGGACAGGTAAACGAGCAGTACTTC. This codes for CASTKAGQVNEQYF.

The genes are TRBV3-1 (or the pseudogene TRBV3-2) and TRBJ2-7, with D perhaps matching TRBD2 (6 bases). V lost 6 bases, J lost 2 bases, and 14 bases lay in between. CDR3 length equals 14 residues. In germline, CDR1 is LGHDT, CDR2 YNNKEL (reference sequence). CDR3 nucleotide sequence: TGTGCCAGCAGTGAAGGGACTGGGGCCTACGAGCAGTACTTC. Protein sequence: CASSEGTGAYEQYF.

The CDR3 reads CASSLPRPETEAFF. As DNA, the CDR3 is TGTGCCAGCAGCTTGCCACGGCCAGAGACTGAAGCTTTCTTT. This chain connects TRBV5-4 to TRBJ1-1; D gene uncertain. V was trimmed by 1 base and J by 5 bases, leaving 12 bases between them. Looked up from germline, CDR1 is SGHNT and CDR2 is YYREEE (reference sequence). The CDR3 runs to 14 residues. Together with reference TRBV5-4 and TRBJ1-1, the CDR3 gives the full variable domain: ETGVTQSPTHLIKTRGQQVTLRCSSQSGHNTVSWYQQALGQGPQFIFQYYREEENGRGNFPPRFSGLQFPNYSSELNVNALELDDSALYLCASSLPRPETEAFFGQGTRLTVV.